Listed below are T cell receptor beta chains from one sample, sequenced in a study of shared clonotypes between healthy human individuals. Profiled with immunoSEQ multiplex PCR; TCRdb holds only in-frame clones, not every one. The top ten clones hold more than 0.12% of a sample with millions of clones, approximately 90% of them seen once. The specimen was naive CD4+ T cells sorted from blood. These receptors originate from a man in his late teens or twenties in good health. Both conserved end residues are part of each CDR3. The order of the fields is CDR3 DNA, CDR3 protein, D gene, V gene, clone size, J gene. A D gene is named only where the DNA matches it firmly. Size values are once, few and many counts, or a class for expanded clones, and some rows have none.

CDR3nt: TGTGCTAGTGGTTTGGTACTCAAGCGGGGGCAAGAGACCCAGTACTTC; CDR3aa: CASGLVLKRGQETQYF; d_gene: TRBD2; v_gene: TRBV12-5; abundance: NA; j_gene: TRBJ2-5
CDR3nt: TGTGCCAGCAGCTTAGCGCAAACTAGCGGGGCCCTCACAGATACGCAGTATTTT; CDR3aa: CASSLAQTSGALTDTQYF; d_gene: TRBD2; v_gene: TRBV7-6; abundance: NA; j_gene: TRBJ2-3
CDR3nt: TGTGCCAGCAGACTAGACAGGGGCTACGAAAAACTGTTTTTT; CDR3aa: CASRLDRGYEKLFF; d_gene: TRBD1; v_gene: TRBV2; abundance: NA; j_gene: TRBJ1-4
CDR3nt: TGTGCCAGCAGTGGCCAGCTGACGAGCTCTGGGGCCAACGTCCTGACTTTC; CDR3aa: CASSGQLTSSGANVLTF; d_gene: NA; v_gene: TRBV6-1; abundance: NA; j_gene: TRBJ2-6
CDR3nt: TGTGCCATCAGTGATAGGCTGGGGGGGAACTATGGCTACACCTTC; CDR3aa: CAISDRLGGNYGYTF; d_gene: NA; v_gene: TRBV10-3; abundance: NA; j_gene: TRBJ1-2
CDR3nt: TGCGCCAGCTCTGACCCAAATGAAAAACTGTTTTTT; CDR3aa: CASSDPNEKLFF; d_gene: NA; v_gene: TRBV5-1; abundance: few; j_gene: TRBJ1-4
CDR3nt: TGTGCCAGCACCGGCGGCTCCCTTAGAGTGAATGAAAAACTGTTTTTT; CDR3aa: CASTGGSLRVNEKLFF; d_gene: NA; v_gene: TRBV7-9; abundance: NA; j_gene: TRBJ1-4
CDR3nt: TGCGCCAGCAGTGAGAGGGCGGGAGCTCCCTTTAGCACAGATACGCAGTATTTT; CDR3aa: CASSERAGAPFSTDTQYF; d_gene: TRBD2; v_gene: TRBV10-2; abundance: NA; j_gene: TRBJ2-3
CDR3nt: TGTGCCAGTAGTATATTTCCAGGCTACAATGAGCAGTTCTTC; CDR3aa: CASSIFPGYNEQFF; d_gene: NA; v_gene: TRBV19; abundance: once; j_gene: TRBJ2-1
CDR3nt: TGTGCCAGCAGCCCACCCGGGCAGGGAGCCTACGAGCAGTACTTC; CDR3aa: CASSPPGQGAYEQYF; d_gene: NA; v_gene: TRBV9; abundance: NA; j_gene: TRBJ2-7
CDR3nt: TGTGCCAGCAGCGTTGACGTAACAGGGAGGCAAAGCAATGAGCAGTTCTTC; CDR3aa: CASSVDVTGRQSNEQFF; d_gene: NA; v_gene: TRBV9; abundance: NA; j_gene: TRBJ2-1
CDR3nt: TGTGCCAGCGGCTCAGGGTATCCTAAATCAAACATTCAGTACTTC; CDR3aa: CASGSGYPKSNIQYF; d_gene: NA; v_gene: TRBV2; abundance: once; j_gene: TRBJ2-4
CDR3nt: TGTGCCAGCAGCTTTGGCTCTGGAAACACCATATATTTT; CDR3aa: CASSFGSGNTIYF; d_gene: NA; v_gene: TRBV7-8; abundance: NA; j_gene: TRBJ1-3
CDR3nt: TGCGCCAGCAGCACTCGGGTTCCTGGGGAAAAACTGTTTTTT; CDR3aa: CASSTRVPGEKLFF; d_gene: NA; v_gene: TRBV5-1; abundance: NA; j_gene: TRBJ1-4
CDR3nt: TGTGCCAGCAGTGAAGCGCTGAGAGATACGCAGTATTTT; CDR3aa: CASSEALRDTQYF; d_gene: NA; v_gene: TRBV6-1; abundance: NA; j_gene: TRBJ2-3
CDR3nt: TGTGCCAGCAGTTTATTTGGACAGGGGTACGAGCAGTACTTC; CDR3aa: CASSLFGQGYEQYF; d_gene: TRBD1; v_gene: TRBV28; abundance: NA; j_gene: TRBJ2-7
CDR3nt: TGTGCCAGCATTATGGTTACAGGGGCCACTGAAGCTTTCTTT; CDR3aa: CASIMVTGATEAFF; d_gene: TRBD1; v_gene: TRBV2; abundance: NA; j_gene: TRBJ1-1
CDR3nt: TGTGCCAGCAGTCCTAGCGGGGTAGCCAAAAACATTCAGTACTTC; CDR3aa: CASSPSGVAKNIQYF; d_gene: TRBD2; v_gene: TRBV28; abundance: NA; j_gene: TRBJ2-4
CDR3nt: TGTGCCAGTAGTTTTCAGACAGGGGTGGATGAAAAACTGTTTTTT; CDR3aa: CASSFQTGVDEKLFF; d_gene: TRBD1; v_gene: TRBV19; abundance: NA; j_gene: TRBJ1-4
CDR3nt: TGTGCCAGCAGCCCCTCCCGGGCCTCTAATGAAAAACTGTTTTTT; CDR3aa: CASSPSRASNEKLFF; d_gene: NA; v_gene: TRBV7-9; abundance: NA; j_gene: TRBJ1-4
CDR3nt: TGCAGCGTTCTTCCCGGCGGGTCTCAAGAGACCCAGTACTTC; CDR3aa: CSVLPGGSQETQYF; d_gene: NA; v_gene: TRBV29-1; abundance: NA; j_gene: TRBJ2-5
CDR3nt: TGTGCCAGCAGCTTAGGGGCCAGAGATAGCAATCAGCCCCAGCATTTT; CDR3aa: CASSLGARDSNQPQHF; d_gene: NA; v_gene: TRBV7-6; abundance: NA; j_gene: TRBJ1-5
CDR3nt: TGCGCCAGCAGCGCGGAGGGCAGCTCCTACGAGCAGTACTTC; CDR3aa: CASSAEGSSYEQYF; d_gene: NA; v_gene: TRBV5-1; abundance: NA; j_gene: TRBJ2-7
CDR3nt: TGTGCCAGCAGTGGTCCCGGCCCCTATGGCTACACCTTC; CDR3aa: CASSGPGPYGYTF; d_gene: NA; v_gene: TRBV25-1; abundance: NA; j_gene: TRBJ1-2
CDR3nt: TGTGCTAGTGGTTTGAAACCGGGGCCTGGGGGAAATTCACCCCTCCACTTT; CDR3aa: CASGLKPGPGGNSPLHF; d_gene: NA; v_gene: TRBV12-5; abundance: NA; j_gene: TRBJ1-6
CDR3nt: TGTGCCAGCCCAGGGCCGGGGGCCTCCTACGAGCAGTACTTC; CDR3aa: CASPGPGASYEQYF; d_gene: NA; v_gene: TRBV6-4; abundance: NA; j_gene: TRBJ2-7
CDR3nt: TGTGCCAGCAGCTTCAGCGGGGGCTTCACAGATACGCAGTATTTT; CDR3aa: CASSFSGGFTDTQYF; d_gene: TRBD2; v_gene: TRBV11-2; abundance: NA; j_gene: TRBJ2-3
CDR3nt: TGTGCCAGCAGCTTAGACGGTCCCTACGAGCAGTACTTC; CDR3aa: CASSLDGPYEQYF; d_gene: NA; v_gene: TRBV7-2; abundance: NA; j_gene: TRBJ2-7
CDR3nt: TGCGCCAGCAGCCAAGGAAAGACTCAGCACACTGAAGCTTTCTTT; CDR3aa: CASSQGKTQHTEAFF; d_gene: NA; v_gene: TRBV4-3; abundance: once; j_gene: TRBJ1-1
CDR3nt: TGTGCCATCAGTGAGTCGAGCTTAAGGTCCTGGGAGACCCAGTACTTC; CDR3aa: CAISESSLRSWETQYF; d_gene: NA; v_gene: TRBV10-3; abundance: NA; j_gene: TRBJ2-5
CDR3nt: TGTGCCAGCACCTTTTGGCCGGGGGGCCGGGGCGAGCAGTACTTC; CDR3aa: CASTFWPGGRGEQYF; d_gene: NA; v_gene: TRBV7-9; abundance: NA; j_gene: TRBJ2-7